The following is a T cell receptor (beta chain) sequence with its context. This sample also contains other DNA sequences that code for the same CDR3. The record originates from a study of shared clonotypes between healthy human individuals. TCRdb's copy holds only in-frame clones and misses some; the assay was immunoSEQ multiplex PCR. The sample consists of approximately 2,000,000 clones, 92% of them appearing once. CDR1 MDHEN and CDR2 SYDVKM come from the germline V gene. CDR3 length: 11 amino acids. V lost 1 base, J lost 5 bases, and 0 bases lay in between. Sequenced sample: naive CD4+ T cells from PBMCs. Subset specified: CD45RA+ positively selected. This TCR was sampled from a man in his late teens or twenties in good health. Some clones in this sample may be carry-over from other donors' samples. The chain couples TRBV28 to TRBJ2-1; D gene unclear. The CDR3 sequence: CASSLYNEQFF. The CDR3 DNA sequence: TGTGCCAGCAGTTTATACAATGAGCAGTTCTTC.